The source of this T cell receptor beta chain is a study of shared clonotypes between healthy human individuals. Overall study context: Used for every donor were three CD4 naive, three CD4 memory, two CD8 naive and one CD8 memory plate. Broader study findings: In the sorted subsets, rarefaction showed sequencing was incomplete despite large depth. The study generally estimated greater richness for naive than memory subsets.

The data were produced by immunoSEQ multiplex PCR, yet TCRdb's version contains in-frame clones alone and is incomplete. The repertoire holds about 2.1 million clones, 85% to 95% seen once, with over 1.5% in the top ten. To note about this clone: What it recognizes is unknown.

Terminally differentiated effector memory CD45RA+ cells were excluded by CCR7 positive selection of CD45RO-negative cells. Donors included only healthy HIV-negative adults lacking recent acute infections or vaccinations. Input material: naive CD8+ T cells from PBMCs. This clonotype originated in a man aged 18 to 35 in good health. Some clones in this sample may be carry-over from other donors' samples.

CDR3 DNA: TGTGCCAGCAGTTACGGGGGGAACTACGAGCAGTACTTC. Protein product: CASSYGGNYEQYF. This chain links TRBV27 with TRBJ2-7, with 7 bases matching TRBD2. The CDR3 is 13 residues long. V lost 4 bases to trimming and J lost 3 bases; unmatched junction nucleotides: 3. From germline, CDR1 is MNHEY and CDR2 SMNVEV (reference sequence).